This T cell receptor beta chain is from a study of blood T cells in healthy people across ages. The V gene lost 8 bases and the J gene lost 6 bases, with 17 bases spanning the gap. Germline-derived CDR1 and CDR2 are SGHTA and FQGNSA. The CDR3 is 13 residues long. The second PCR ran roughly 6 to 11 cycles with a sample-barcoded 5' primer and J-beta primers. TCRdb re-derived calls from the 5' RACE reads in MiXCR, one entry per CDR3 protein. The top ten clones hold 20% to 25% of a sample with more than 650,000 distinct CDR3 sequences, about 20% of them seen once. Sequencing input: blood. The rearrangement uses TRBV7-2 and TRBJ2-7; D assignment may be TRBD1 or TRBD2 (5 bases each). The TCR comes from a man between 65 and 85 years old in good health. As DNA, the CDR3 is TGTGCCAGCCGGGACCTGCCGGGACGCGAGCAGTACTTC. As protein: CASRDLPGREQYF.